Following are 18 T cell receptor beta chains from one sample sequenced in a study of PD-1 blockade in classical Hodgkin lymphoma. Relapse after autologous stem cell transplantation occurred in every patient, and brentuximab vedotin exposure varied. TCRdb's table, derived via immunoSEQ multiplex PCR, lists solely in-frame clones and lacks some. The table lists tens of thousands of clones, 80% of them singletons, with 15% to 20% in the top ten. Source: peripheral blood mononuclear cells (PBMCs), taken before the second cycle of nivolumab. The receptors were gathered from a human donor with classical Hodgkin lymphoma.

This chain joins TRBV6-1 and TRBJ2-1, with 7 bases aligning to TRBD2. This CDR3 has 13 amino acids. CDR1 and CDR2 (germline): MNHNS, SASEGT. Trimming cost V 4 bases and J 7 bases; bases outside gene matches: 4. The CDR3 is CASSGGRSNEQFF. For the CDR3, the DNA is TGTGCCAGCAGTGGCGGGAGATCGAATGAGCAGTTCTTC.

The chain couples TRBV5-1 to TRBJ2-6; D unresolved. Trimming removed 4 bases from V and 2 bases from J, with 7 bases in between. The CDR3 is 14 residues long. CDR1 SGHRS and CDR2 YFSETQ come from the germline V gene. Here the CDR3 DNA reads TGCGCCAGCAGCCCGGTCCCTGGGGCCAACGTCCTGACTTTC. Amino acid sequence: CASSPVPGANVLTF.

This clone ranks as medium-sized. The rearrangement joins TRBV7-2 to TRBJ2-7, with 11 bases matching TRBD2. Trimming at V came to 5 bases and at J to 3 bases, leaving 6 bases not matched to a gene. The CDR3 covers 15 residues. The germline gives CDR1 SGHTA, CDR2 FQGNSA. The CDR3 bases are TGTGCCAGCAGCCCAGGGACTAGCGGAAGCTACGAGCAGTACTTC. This encodes CASSPGTSGSYEQYF.

Only a few counts were recorded for this clone. The CDR3 loop reads CASSLNTEAFF. The DNA of the CDR3 is TGTGCCAGCAGCTTGAACACTGAAGCTTTCTTT. The chain has TRBV5-6 and TRBJ1-1, with D unclear. The V gene lost 1 base and the J gene lost 2 bases, with 0 bases spanning the gap. The CDR3 sequence is 11 residues long. CDR1 is SGHDT, CDR2 YYEEEE, per germline.

The chain is built from TRBV5-1 and TRBJ1-1; TRBD1 aligns across 9 bases. Germline CDR1 SGHRS, CDR2 YFSETQ. V lost 4 bases to trimming and J lost 4 bases; unmatched junction nucleotides: 5. This CDR3 is 14 amino acids long. CDR3 bases: TGCGCCAGCAGCACAGGGGGCTGGGGCACTGAAGCTTTCTTT. As protein: CASSTGGWGTEAFF.

This clone appeared a few times. This sequence joins TRBV5-1 and TRBJ1-1, with 9 bases identical to TRBD1. Trimming at V came to 4 bases and at J to 0 bases, leaving 4 bases not matched to a gene. This CDR3 contains 15 residues. Germline values: CDR1 SGHRS, CDR2 YFSETQ. The CDR3 DNA is TGCGCCAGCAGCCTTGGACAGGGGCTGAACACTGAAGCTTTCTTT. It yields the protein CASSLGQGLNTEAFF.

This clone was seen just once. This chain joins TRBV5-3 and TRBJ2-1; 8 nucleotides match TRBD2. TRBV5-3 is annotated as an ORF whose role is uncertain. This CDR3 comprises 16 residues. The J segment lost 0 bases and the V segment lost 4 bases, leaving 6 bases of the junction unmatched. Here the CDR3 reads CARSVTSGLSYNEQFF. The CDR3 DNA is TGTGCCAGAAGCGTTACTAGCGGACTCTCCTACAATGAGCAGTTCTTC.

This chain links TRBV5-1 with TRBJ2-5, with D unclear. The J call may not be correct, given that the DNA end is closer to TRBJ2-7. CDR1 and CDR2 from the germline V gene are SGHRS and YFSETQ. The CDR3 spans 14 residues. DNA for the CDR3: TGCGCCAGCAGCTTGGCCGGTAACTCCTACGAGCAGTACTTC. Translated, it gives CASSLAGNSYEQYF.

The CDR3 reads CAISVIGAETQYF. The DNA for the CDR3 is TGTGCCATCAGTGTCATCGGAGCAGAGACCCAGTACTTC. The chain combines TRBV10-3 with TRBJ2-5; D ambiguous. This CDR3 comprises 13 residues. Per the germline V gene, CDR1 is ENHRY and CDR2 is SYGVKD. The ends were cut back, 4 bases at V and 4 bases at J, with 10 bases in the middle.

The chain recombines TRBV11-2 with TRBJ1-4; 8 bases match TRBD1. Germline-derived CDR1 and CDR2 are SGHAT and FQNNGV. V trimming: 2 bases; J trimming: 7 bases; junction bases outside the gene matches: 6. CDR3 length: 15 residues. The CDR3 region is CASSLRMTGAEKLFF. Here the CDR3 DNA reads TGTGCCAGCAGCTTACGGATGACAGGGGCTGAAAAACTGTTTTTT.

This clone was picked up one time. This sequence joins TRBV5-4 and TRBJ2-7, with D perhaps matching TRBD2 (6 bases). V was clipped by 4 bases and J by 0 bases, with 14 bases between them. The V gene's germline CDR1 is SGHNT and CDR2 YYREEE (reference sequence). The CDR3 has 15 amino acids. The CDR3 nucleotides read TGTGCCAGCAGCAACCCGGGACTGAGCTCCTACGAGCAGTACTTC. Its protein is CASSNPGLSSYEQYF. The whole variable domain, filled in from reference TRBV5-4 and TRBJ2-7, reads ETGVTQSPTHLIKTRGQQVTLRCSSQSGHNTVSWYQQALGQGPQFIFQYYREEENGRGNFPPRFSGLQFPNYSSELNVNALELDDSALYLCASSNPGLSSYEQYFGPGTRLTVT.

The CDR3 coding sequence is TGTGCCATCGGGCTAGCGGGAGGGATCCATGAGCAGTTCTTC. Protein: CAIGLAGGIHEQFF. The chain is built from TRBV10-3 and TRBJ2-1, with 12 bases identical to TRBD2. Germline CDR1 ENHRY, CDR2 SYGVKD. V trimming: 8 bases; J trimming: 8 bases; junction bases outside the gene matches: 7. The CDR3 loop spans 14 amino acids.

J is TRBJ2-2 and V is TRBV15; D may correspond to TRBD1 or TRBD2 (5 bases each). V lost 0 bases and J lost 2, with 13 bases in between. The CDR3 loop spans 17 amino acids. Germline V gives CDR1 LNHNV, CDR2 YYDKDF (reference sequence). CDR3 loop: CATSRELGTVNTGELFF. In nucleotides, the CDR3 is TGTGCCACCAGCAGAGAGCTTGGGACGGTAAACACCGGGGAGCTGTTTTTT. The variable domain in full, completed from reference TRBV15 and TRBJ2-2, reads DAMVIQNPRYQVTQFGKPVTLSCSQTLNHNVMYWYQQKSSQAPKLLFHYYDKDFNNEADTPDNFQSRRPNTSFCFLDIRSPGLGDTAMYLCATSRELGTVNTGELFFGEGSRLTVL.

The chain is built from TRBV6-6 and TRBJ2-1, with 8 positions matching TRBD1. The germline V gene encodes CDR1 MNHNY and CDR2 SVGAGI (reference sequence). The CDR3 totals 16 residues. V was clipped by 2 bases and J by 8 bases; unmatched bases: 11. The CDR3 nucleotides are TGTGCCAGCAGTTACGAAGCTGGCAGGGGGCTGGATGAGCAGTTCTTC. Its protein product is CASSYEAGRGLDEQFF.

This clone has only a few counts. This chain connects TRBV9 to TRBJ2-2, with D possibly TRBD2 on 7 matching bases. Deletions cut 4 bases from V and 4 bases from J, with 11 bases between. Germline V gene sequence: CDR1 SGDLS, CDR2 YYNGEE. This CDR3 has 14 residues. CDR3 loop: CASSPRGGTGELFF. In DNA, the CDR3 is TGTGCCAGCAGCCCTAGGGGGGGCACCGGGGAGCTGTTTTTT.

The chain couples TRBV6-5 to TRBJ2-1; possible D gene TRBD1, 6 bases. CDR1 and CDR2 (germline): MNHEY, SVGAGI. V dropped 6 bases and J dropped 4 bases, with 13 bases sitting between them. The CDR3 has 14 residues. The CDR3 is CASSRGQTYNEQFF. CDR3 nucleotides: TGTGCCAGCAGCCGAGGACAGACTTACAATGAGCAGTTCTTC.

This clone was observed a single time. V and J are TRBV7-2 and TRBJ2-3; TRBD2 aligns across 8 bases. Germline V lookup: CDR1 SGHTA, CDR2 FQGNSA. CDR3 length: 15 residues. After removal of 3 bases from V and 9 bases from J, the junction contained 11 bases not matched to a gene. CDR3 protein: CASSFPGVAGSTQYF. DNA of the CDR3: TGTGCCAGCAGCTTCCCCGGGGTAGCGGGATCCACGCAGTATTTT. The whole variable domain, remainder taken from reference TRBV7-2 and TRBJ2-3, is GAGVSQSPSNKVTEKGKDVELRCDPISGHTALYWYRQSLGQGLEFLIYFQGNSAPDKSGLPSDRFSAERTGGSVSTLTIQRTQQEDSAVYLCASSFPGVAGSTQYFGPGTRLTVL.

The chain combines TRBV19 with TRBJ1-3, with 9 bases matching TRBD1. The CDR3 has 18 residues. Trimming at V came to 3 bases and at J to 0 bases, leaving 9 bases not matched to a gene. The germline V gene has CDR1 LNHDA and CDR2 SQIVND (reference sequence). CDR3 sequence: CASSIRTGATSSGNTIYF. DNA for the CDR3: TGTGCCAGTAGTATCAGGACAGGGGCCACCAGCTCTGGAAACACCATATATTTT.